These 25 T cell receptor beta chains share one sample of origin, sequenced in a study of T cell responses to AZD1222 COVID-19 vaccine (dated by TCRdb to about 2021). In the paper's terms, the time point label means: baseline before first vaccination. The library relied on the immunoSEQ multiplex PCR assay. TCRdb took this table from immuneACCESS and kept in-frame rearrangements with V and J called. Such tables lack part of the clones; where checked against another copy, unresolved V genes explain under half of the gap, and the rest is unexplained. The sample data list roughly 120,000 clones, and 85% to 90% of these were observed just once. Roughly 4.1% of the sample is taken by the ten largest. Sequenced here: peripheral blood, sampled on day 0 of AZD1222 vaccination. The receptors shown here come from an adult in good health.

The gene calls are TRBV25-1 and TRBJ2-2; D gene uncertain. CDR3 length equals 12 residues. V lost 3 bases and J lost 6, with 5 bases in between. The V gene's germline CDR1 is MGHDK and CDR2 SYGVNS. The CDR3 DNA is TGTGCCAGCAGTGATACACCCGGGGAGCTGTTTTTT. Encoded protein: CASSDTPGELFF.

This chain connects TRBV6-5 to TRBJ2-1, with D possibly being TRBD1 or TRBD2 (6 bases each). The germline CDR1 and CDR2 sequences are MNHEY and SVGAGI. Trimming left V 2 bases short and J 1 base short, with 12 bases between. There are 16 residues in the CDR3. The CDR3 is CASSYVGGTSYNEQFF. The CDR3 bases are TGTGCCAGCAGTTACGTGGGGGGCACGTCCTACAATGAGCAGTTCTTC.

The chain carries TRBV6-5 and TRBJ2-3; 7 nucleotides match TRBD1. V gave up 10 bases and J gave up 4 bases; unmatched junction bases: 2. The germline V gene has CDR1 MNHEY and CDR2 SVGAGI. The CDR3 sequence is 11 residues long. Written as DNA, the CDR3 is TGTGCCACAGGGACAGCAGATACGCAGTATTTT. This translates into CATGTADTQYF.

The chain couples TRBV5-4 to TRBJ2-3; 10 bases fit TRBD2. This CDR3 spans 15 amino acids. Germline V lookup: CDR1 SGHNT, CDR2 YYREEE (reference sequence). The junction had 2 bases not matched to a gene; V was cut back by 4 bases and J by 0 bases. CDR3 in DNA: TGTGCCAGCAGCCGTAGCGGGGGGAGCACAGATACGCAGTATTTT. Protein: CASSRSGGSTDTQYF.

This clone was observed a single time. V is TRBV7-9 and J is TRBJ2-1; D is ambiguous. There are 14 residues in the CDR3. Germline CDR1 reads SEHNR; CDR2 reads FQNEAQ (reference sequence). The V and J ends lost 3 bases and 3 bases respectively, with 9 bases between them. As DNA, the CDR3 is TGTGCCAGCAGCTTTATGCTAGTCTACAATGAGCAGTTCTTC. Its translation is CASSFMLVYNEQFF. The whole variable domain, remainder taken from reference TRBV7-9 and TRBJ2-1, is DTGVSQNPRHKITKRGQNVTFRCDPISEHNRLYWYRQTLGQGPEFLTYFQNEAQLEKSRLLSDRFSAERPKGSFSTLEIQRTEQGDSAMYLCASSFMLVYNEQFFGPGTRLTVL.

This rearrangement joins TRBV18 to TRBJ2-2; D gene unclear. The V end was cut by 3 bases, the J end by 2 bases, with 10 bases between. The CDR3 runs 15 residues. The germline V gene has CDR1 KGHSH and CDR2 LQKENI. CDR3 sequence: CASSPDQVNTGELFF. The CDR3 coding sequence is TGTGCCAGCTCACCCGACCAGGTTAACACCGGGGAGCTGTTTTTT.

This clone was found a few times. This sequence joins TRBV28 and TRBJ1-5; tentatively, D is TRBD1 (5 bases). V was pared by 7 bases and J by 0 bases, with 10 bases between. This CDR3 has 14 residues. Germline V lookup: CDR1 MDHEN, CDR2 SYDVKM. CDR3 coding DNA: TGTGCCAGCAATATACAGGATAGCAATCAGCCCCAGCATTTT. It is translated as CASNIQDSNQPQHF.

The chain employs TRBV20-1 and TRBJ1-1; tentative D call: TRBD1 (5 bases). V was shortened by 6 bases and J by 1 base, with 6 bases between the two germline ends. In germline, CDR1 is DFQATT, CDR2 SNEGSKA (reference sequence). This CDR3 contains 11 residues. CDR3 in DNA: TGCAGTGCCGGGGGGAACACTGAAGCTTTCTTT. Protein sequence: CSAGGNTEAFF.

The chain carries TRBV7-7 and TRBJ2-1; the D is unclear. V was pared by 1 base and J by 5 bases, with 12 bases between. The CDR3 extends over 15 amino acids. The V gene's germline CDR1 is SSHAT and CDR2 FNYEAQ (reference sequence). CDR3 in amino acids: CASSLDATYNNEQFF. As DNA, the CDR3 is TGTGCCAGCAGCTTAGATGCGACCTATAACAATGAGCAGTTCTTC.

CDR3 sequence: CASRQGDLTYEQYF. In nucleotides, the CDR3 is TGTGCCAGCAGACAGGGTGATCTAACCTACGAGCAGTACTTC. The chain employs TRBV27 and TRBJ2-7, with D tentatively TRBD1 (6 bases). V shed 6 bases and J shed 2 bases, with 14 bases lying between them. CDR3 length: 14 residues. From germline, CDR1 is MNHEY and CDR2 SMNVEV (reference sequence).

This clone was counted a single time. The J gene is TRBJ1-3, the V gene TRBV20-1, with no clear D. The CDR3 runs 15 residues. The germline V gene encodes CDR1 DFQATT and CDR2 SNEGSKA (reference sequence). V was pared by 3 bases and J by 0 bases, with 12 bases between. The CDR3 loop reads CSASESTASGNTIYF. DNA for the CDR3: TGCAGTGCTAGTGAGTCGACGGCCTCTGGAAACACCATATATTTT.

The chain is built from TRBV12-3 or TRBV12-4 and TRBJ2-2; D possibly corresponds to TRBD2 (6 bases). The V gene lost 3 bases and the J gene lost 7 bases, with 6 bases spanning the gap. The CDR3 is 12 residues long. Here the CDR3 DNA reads TGTGCCAGCAGTTTGGAGGGCGGGGAGCTGTTTTTT. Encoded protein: CASSLEGGELFF.

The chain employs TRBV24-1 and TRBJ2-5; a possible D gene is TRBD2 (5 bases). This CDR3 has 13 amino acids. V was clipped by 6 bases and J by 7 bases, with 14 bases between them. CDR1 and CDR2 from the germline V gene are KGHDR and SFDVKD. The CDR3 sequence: CATSTGFGGTQYF. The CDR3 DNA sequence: TGTGCCACCAGTACGGGGTTCGGCGGGACCCAGTACTTC.

The CDR3 loop reads CASSLQGGETQYF. The CDR3 nucleotides read TGTGCCAGCAGTTTGCAGGGGGGGGAGACCCAGTACTTC. This chain links TRBV28 with TRBJ2-5; D may be TRBD1 or TRBD2 (7 bases each). CDR3 length: 13 residues. V lost 3 bases to trimming and J lost 5 bases, with 10 bases between them. The germline gives CDR1 MDHEN, CDR2 SYDVKM.

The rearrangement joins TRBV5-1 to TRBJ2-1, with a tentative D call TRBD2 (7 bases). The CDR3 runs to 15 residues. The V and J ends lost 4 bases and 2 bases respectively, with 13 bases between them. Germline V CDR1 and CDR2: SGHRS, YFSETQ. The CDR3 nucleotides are TGCGCCAGCAGCAGGGGGGGTAACACCTACAATGAGCAGTTCTTC. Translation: CASSRGGNTYNEQFF.

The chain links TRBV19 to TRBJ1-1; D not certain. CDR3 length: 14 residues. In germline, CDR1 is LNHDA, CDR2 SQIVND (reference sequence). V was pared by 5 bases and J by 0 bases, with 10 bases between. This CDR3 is CASSVGEMNTEAFF. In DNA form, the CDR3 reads TGTGCCAGTAGTGTGGGTGAGATGAACACTGAAGCTTTCTTT.

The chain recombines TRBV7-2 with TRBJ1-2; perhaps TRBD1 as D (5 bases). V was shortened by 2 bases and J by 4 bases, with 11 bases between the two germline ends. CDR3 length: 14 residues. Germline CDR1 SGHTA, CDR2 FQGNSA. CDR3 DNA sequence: TGTGCCAGCAGCTTATTGTCAGGGACCTATGGCTACACCTTC. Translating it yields CASSLLSGTYGYTF.

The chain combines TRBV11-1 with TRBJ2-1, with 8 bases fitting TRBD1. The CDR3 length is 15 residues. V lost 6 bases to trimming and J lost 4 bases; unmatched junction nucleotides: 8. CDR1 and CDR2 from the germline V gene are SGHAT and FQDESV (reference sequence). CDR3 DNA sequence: TGTGCCAGCAGTATATTGACAGGGGAGTACAATGAGCAGTTCTTC. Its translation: CASSILTGEYNEQFF. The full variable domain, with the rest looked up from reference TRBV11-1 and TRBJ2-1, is EAEVAQSPRYKITEKSQAVAFWCDPISGHATLYWYRQILGQGPELLVQFQDESVVDDSQLPKDRFSAERLKGVDSTLKIQPAELGDSAMYLCASSILTGEYNEQFFGPGTRLTVL.

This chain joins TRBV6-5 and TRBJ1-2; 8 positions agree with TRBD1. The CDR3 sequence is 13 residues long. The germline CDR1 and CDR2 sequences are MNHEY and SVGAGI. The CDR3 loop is CACTGGANYGYTF. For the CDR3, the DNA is TGTGCATGCACAGGGGGAGCTAACTATGGCTACACCTTC.

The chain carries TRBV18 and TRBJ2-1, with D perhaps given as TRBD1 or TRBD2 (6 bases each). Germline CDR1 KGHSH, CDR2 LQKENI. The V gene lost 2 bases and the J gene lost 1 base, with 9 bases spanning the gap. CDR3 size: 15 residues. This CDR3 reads CASSPRGESYNEQFF. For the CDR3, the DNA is TGTGCCAGCTCACCAAGGGGGGAGTCCTACAATGAGCAGTTCTTC. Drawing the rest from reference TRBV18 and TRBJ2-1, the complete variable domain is NAGVMQNPRHLVRRRGQEARLRCSPMKGHSHVYWYRQLPEEGLKFMVYLQKENIIDESGMPKERFSAEFPKEGPSILRIQQVVRGDSAAYFCASSPRGESYNEQFFGPGTRLTVL.

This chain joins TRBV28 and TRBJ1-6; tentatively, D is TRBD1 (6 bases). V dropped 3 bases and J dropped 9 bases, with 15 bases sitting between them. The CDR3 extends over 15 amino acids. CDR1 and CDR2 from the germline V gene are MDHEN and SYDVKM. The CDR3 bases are TGTGCCAGCAGTTTGGCGGGGGCAGGCGGTTCACCCCTCCACTTT. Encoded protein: CASSLAGAGGSPLHF.

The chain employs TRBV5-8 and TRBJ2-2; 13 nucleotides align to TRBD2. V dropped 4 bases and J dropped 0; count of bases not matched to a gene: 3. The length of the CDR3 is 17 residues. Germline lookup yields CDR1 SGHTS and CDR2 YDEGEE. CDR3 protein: CASSPGLAGANTGELFF. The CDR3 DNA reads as TGTGCCAGCAGCCCTGGACTAGCGGGAGCGAACACCGGGGAGCTGTTTTTT.

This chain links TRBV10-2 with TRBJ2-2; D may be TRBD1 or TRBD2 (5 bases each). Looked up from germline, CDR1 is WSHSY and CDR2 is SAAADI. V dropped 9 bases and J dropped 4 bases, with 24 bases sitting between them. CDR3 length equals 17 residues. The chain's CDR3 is CASSGLRWGRGTGELFF. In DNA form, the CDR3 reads TGCGCCAGTTCGGGGTTGCGGTGGGGACGAGGCACCGGGGAGCTGTTTTTT.

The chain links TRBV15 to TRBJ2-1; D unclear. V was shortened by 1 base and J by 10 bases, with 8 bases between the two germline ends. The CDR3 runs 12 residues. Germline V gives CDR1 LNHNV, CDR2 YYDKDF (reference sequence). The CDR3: CATSRVVGEQFF. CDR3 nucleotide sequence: TGTGCCACCAGCAGAGTCGTGGGAGAGCAGTTCTTC.

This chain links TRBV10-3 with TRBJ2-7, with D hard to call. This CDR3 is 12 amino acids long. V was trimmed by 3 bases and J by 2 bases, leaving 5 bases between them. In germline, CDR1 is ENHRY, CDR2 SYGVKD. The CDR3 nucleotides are TGTGCCATCAGTGACAGAGCCTACGAGCAGTACTTC. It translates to CAISDRAYEQYF.